This T cell receptor (beta chain) was sequenced in a study of blood T cell repertoires in COVID-19. The overall study: The United States, Italy and Spain provided the acute and convalescent COVID-19 samples.

J gave up 8 bases and V 3 bases, and 2 bases lay outside the gene matches. Germline CDR1 reads SGHAT; CDR2 reads FQNNGV. This CDR3 has 12 amino acids. Original processing notes: Estimated nucleated cell counts came from reference gene primer amplification. Libraries were prepared by immunoSEQ multiplex PCR; TCRdb keeps only in-frame clonotypes and omits some of them. V, J and clone size were drawn from that table, and D and trimming were deduced from the DNA. Of 150,000 or so clones listed, roughly four fifths are singletons. The sequenced sample was peripheral blood. The sequence was collected from a woman aged 55-69 years with acute or convalescent COVID-19. The J gene is TRBJ1-2, the V gene TRBV11-2; TRBD1 matches 8 bases. CDR3 sequence reads: CASSLTGAGYTF. The DNA of the CDR3 is TGTGCCAGCAGCTTGACAGGGGCAGGCTACACCTTC.